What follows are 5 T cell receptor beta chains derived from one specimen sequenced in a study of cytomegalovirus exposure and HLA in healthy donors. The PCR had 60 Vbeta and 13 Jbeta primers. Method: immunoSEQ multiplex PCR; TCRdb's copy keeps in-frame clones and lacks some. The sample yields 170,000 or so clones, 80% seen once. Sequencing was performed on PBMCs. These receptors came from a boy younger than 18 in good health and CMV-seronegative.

CDR3 in amino acids: CASSSQGAEAFF. CDR3 DNA: TGTGCCAGCAGCTCTCAGGGGGCTGAAGCTTTCTTT. The chain carries TRBV7-2 and TRBJ1-1; TRBD1 matches 7 bases. Germline assignment: CDR1 SGHTA and CDR2 FQGNSA. There are 12 residues in the CDR3. Trimming at V came to 4 bases and at J to 6 bases, leaving 2 bases not matched to a gene.

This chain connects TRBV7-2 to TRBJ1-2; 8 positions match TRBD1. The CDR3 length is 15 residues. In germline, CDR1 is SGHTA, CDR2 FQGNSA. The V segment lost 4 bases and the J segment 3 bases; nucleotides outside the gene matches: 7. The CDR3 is CASSSQTGADYGYTF. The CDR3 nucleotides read TGTGCCAGCAGCTCCCAGACAGGGGCCGACTATGGCTACACCTTC.

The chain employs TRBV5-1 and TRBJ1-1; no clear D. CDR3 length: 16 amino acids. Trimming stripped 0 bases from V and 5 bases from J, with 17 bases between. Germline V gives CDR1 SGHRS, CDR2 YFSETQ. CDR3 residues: CASSLGVGGVRTEAFF. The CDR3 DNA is TGCGCCAGCAGCTTGGGTGTGGGCGGGGTGAGAACTGAAGCTTTCTTT.

The CDR3 sequence is CASSQEPDYGDSNQPQHF. CDR3 DNA: TGCGCCAGCAGCCAAGAACCCGACTACGGAGATTCCAATCAGCCCCAGCATTTT. This rearrangement joins TRBV4-1 to TRBJ1-5; D unresolved. The CDR3 spans 18 residues. CDR1 and CDR2 from the germline V gene are MGHRA and YSYEKL. The V and J ends lost 0 bases and 3 bases respectively, with 18 bases between them.

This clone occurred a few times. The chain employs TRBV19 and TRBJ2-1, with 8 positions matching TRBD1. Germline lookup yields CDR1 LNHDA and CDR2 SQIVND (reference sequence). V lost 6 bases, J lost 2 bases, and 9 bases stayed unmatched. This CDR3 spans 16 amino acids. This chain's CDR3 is CASSPLKDRAYNEQFF. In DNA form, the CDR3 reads TGTGCCAGTAGCCCTCTAAAGGACAGGGCCTACAATGAGCAGTTCTTC.